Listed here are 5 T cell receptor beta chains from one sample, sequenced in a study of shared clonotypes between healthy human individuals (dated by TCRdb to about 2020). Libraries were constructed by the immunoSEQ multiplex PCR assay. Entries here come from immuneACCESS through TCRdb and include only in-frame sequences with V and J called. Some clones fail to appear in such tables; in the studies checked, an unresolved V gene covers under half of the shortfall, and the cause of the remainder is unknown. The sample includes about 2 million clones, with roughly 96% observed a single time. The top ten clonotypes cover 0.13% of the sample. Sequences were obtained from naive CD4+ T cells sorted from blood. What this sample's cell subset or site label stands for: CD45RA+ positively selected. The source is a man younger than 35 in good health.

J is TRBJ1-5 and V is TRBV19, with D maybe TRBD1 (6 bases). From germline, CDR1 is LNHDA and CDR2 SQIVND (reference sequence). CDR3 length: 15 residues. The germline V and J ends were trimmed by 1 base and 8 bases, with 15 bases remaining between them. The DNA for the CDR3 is TGTGCCAGTAGTATAGGGGTCGGACAGACGGAGCCCCAGCATTTT. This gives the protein CASSIGVGQTEPQHF.

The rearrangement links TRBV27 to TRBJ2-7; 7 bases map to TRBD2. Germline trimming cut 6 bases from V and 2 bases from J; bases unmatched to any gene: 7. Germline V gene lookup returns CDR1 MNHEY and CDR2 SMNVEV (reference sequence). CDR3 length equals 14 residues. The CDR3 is CASRRSGDTYEQYF. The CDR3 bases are TGTGCCAGCAGGCGCAGCGGGGATACCTACGAGCAGTACTTC.

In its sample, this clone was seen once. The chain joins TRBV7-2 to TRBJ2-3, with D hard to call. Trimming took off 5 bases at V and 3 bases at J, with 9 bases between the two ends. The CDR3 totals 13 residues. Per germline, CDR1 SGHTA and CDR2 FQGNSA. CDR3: CASSPTSTDTQYF. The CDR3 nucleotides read TGTGCCAGCAGCCCAACCTCAACAGATACGCAGTATTTT.

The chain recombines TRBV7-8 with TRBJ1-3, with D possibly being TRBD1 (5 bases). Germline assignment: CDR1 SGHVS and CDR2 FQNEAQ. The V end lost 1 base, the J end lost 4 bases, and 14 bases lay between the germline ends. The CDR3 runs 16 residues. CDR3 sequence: CASSLVSGRSGNTIYF. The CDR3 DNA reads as TGTGCCAGCAGCTTAGTGTCAGGGAGGTCCGGAAACACCATATATTTT.

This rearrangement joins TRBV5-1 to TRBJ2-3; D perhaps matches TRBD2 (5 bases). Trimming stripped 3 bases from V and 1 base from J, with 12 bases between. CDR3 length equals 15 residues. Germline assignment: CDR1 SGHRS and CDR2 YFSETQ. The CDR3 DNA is TGCGCCAGCAGCTCGACTACAACTGGCACAGATACGCAGTATTTT. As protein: CASSSTTTGTDTQYF.